A selection of T cell receptor beta chains follows, all from one sample in a study of CD8+CD57+ T cells in acquired aplastic anemia. MiXCR, applied by TCRdb to the reads, yields one record per CDR3 protein. The sample has 180,000 or so distinct CDR3 sequences, around 50% seen once. Sequenced input: sorted CD4+, CD8+, or CD8+CD57+ T cells (not recorded which) from PBMCs. The receptors derive from a human donor with aplastic anemia. Each CDR3 is given with its conserved first and last residue. A D gene is named only where the DNA matches it firmly.

j_gene: TRBJ2-5; v_gene: TRBV5-4; d_gene: NA; CDR3aa: CASTDGVETQYF
j_gene: TRBJ1-2; v_gene: TRBV3-1; d_gene: NA; CDR3aa: CASSQDHLVRPGGYTF
j_gene: TRBJ1-2; v_gene: TRBV20-1; d_gene: NA; CDR3aa: CSAIPSWGYGYTF
j_gene: TRBJ2-7; v_gene: TRBV20-1; d_gene: NA; CDR3aa: CSAAPSYEQYF
j_gene: TRBJ1-2; v_gene: TRBV19; d_gene: NA; CDR3aa: CASSMRDCSNYGYTF
j_gene: TRBJ1-6; v_gene: TRBV7-3; d_gene: NA; CDR3aa: CASSLGGVYNSPLHF
j_gene: TRBJ2-5; v_gene: TRBV5-4; d_gene: TRBD2; CDR3aa: CASSPGGGQETQYF
j_gene: TRBJ2-3; v_gene: TRBV15; d_gene: NA; CDR3aa: CATSSQTPNTQYF
j_gene: TRBJ2-7; v_gene: TRBV20-1; d_gene: NA; CDR3aa: CSAYGGGSYEQYF
j_gene: TRBJ2-5; v_gene: TRBV2; d_gene: NA; CDR3aa: CASSEGTGETQYF
j_gene: TRBJ2-7; v_gene: TRBV2; d_gene: NA; CDR3aa: CASETRGYEQYF
j_gene: TRBJ2-7; v_gene: TRBV20-1; d_gene: NA; CDR3aa: CSARGVVLHEQYF
j_gene: TRBJ1-1; v_gene: TRBV20-1; d_gene: NA; CDR3aa: CSPHREADTEAFF
j_gene: TRBJ2-7; v_gene: TRBV9; d_gene: NA; CDR3aa: CASIAQQETPYEQYF
j_gene: TRBJ1-2; v_gene: TRBV7-9; d_gene: NA; CDR3aa: CATDSDGYTF
j_gene: TRBJ2-5; v_gene: TRBV14; d_gene: NA; CDR3aa: CASSQSGPPGETQYF
j_gene: TRBJ1-2; v_gene: TRBV5-8; d_gene: NA; CDR3aa: CASSLASPGGVSF
j_gene: TRBJ1-1; v_gene: TRBV4-2; d_gene: NA; CDR3aa: CASSHPRGGTEAFF
j_gene: TRBJ1-1; v_gene: TRBV10-3; d_gene: TRBD1; CDR3aa: CAIRGQEEAFF
j_gene: TRBJ1-5; v_gene: TRBV20-1; d_gene: TRBD1; CDR3aa: CSAARTGGNQPQHF
j_gene: TRBJ2-7; v_gene: TRBV7-2; d_gene: NA; CDR3aa: CASSSYKVYEQYF
j_gene: TRBJ1-2; v_gene: TRBV19; d_gene: NA; CDR3aa: CASRSGPHTYGYTF
j_gene: NA; v_gene: TRBV24-1; d_gene: TRBD1; CDR3aa: CATSDLAGGLQEQFF
j_gene: TRBJ1-2; v_gene: TRBV25-1; d_gene: TRBD1; CDR3aa: CASSDRDRDGYTF
j_gene: TRBJ1-3; v_gene: TRBV29-1; d_gene: NA; CDR3aa: CSVRRDNSGNTIYF
j_gene: TRBJ2-7; v_gene: TRBV7-9; d_gene: TRBD2; CDR3aa: CASSLGSLAGDSYEQYF
j_gene: TRBJ1-1; v_gene: TRBV12-3/TRBV12-4; d_gene: NA; CDR3aa: CASSYRAEAFF
j_gene: TRBJ1-1; v_gene: TRBV19; d_gene: NA; CDR3aa: CASKPPGHTEAFF
j_gene: TRBJ2-7; v_gene: TRBV4-1; d_gene: TRBD1; CDR3aa: CASSPWTGGRDEQYF
j_gene: TRBJ2-7; v_gene: TRBV19; d_gene: NA; CDR3aa: CASSPPETYEQYF
j_gene: TRBJ1-1; v_gene: TRBV9; d_gene: TRBD1; CDR3aa: CASSTGTGELGPNTEAFF
j_gene: TRBJ1-2; v_gene: TRBV7-8; d_gene: NA; CDR3aa: CAGSLMRVNYGYTF
j_gene: TRBJ2-1; v_gene: TRBV10-1; d_gene: NA; CDR3aa: CASKKSGIYNEQFF
j_gene: TRBJ2-7; v_gene: TRBV19; d_gene: NA; CDR3aa: CASSTWPGQAYEQYF
j_gene: TRBJ1-6; v_gene: TRBV7-8; d_gene: NA; CDR3aa: CASSMADSRGSPLHF
j_gene: TRBJ1-1; v_gene: TRBV3-1; d_gene: NA; CDR3aa: CASSQATGPRSGTEAFF
j_gene: TRBJ2-7; v_gene: TRBV11-1; d_gene: TRBD2; CDR3aa: CASSPIGAGGFYEQYF
j_gene: TRBJ2-1; v_gene: TRBV11-2; d_gene: NA; CDR3aa: CASSLFAGSYEQFF
j_gene: TRBJ2-7; v_gene: TRBV12-3/TRBV12-4; d_gene: TRBD1; CDR3aa: CASRSGQGLYYEQYF
j_gene: TRBJ1-1; v_gene: TRBV18; d_gene: TRBD1; CDR3aa: CASSPGTGGLNTEAFF
j_gene: TRBJ2-7; v_gene: TRBV10-3; d_gene: NA; CDR3aa: CAISESNIRGTYEQYF
j_gene: TRBJ2-3; v_gene: TRBV9; d_gene: NA; CDR3aa: CASSVEGGEMGTDTQYF
j_gene: TRBJ2-5; v_gene: TRBV20-1; d_gene: NA; CDR3aa: CSAPHVTSRQETQYF
j_gene: TRBJ1-1; v_gene: TRBV5-4; d_gene: NA; CDR3aa: CASSLVQGLTEAFF
j_gene: TRBJ2-1; v_gene: TRBV29-1; d_gene: TRBD2; CDR3aa: CSVVGLAGEGDNEQFF
j_gene: TRBJ1-2; v_gene: TRBV29-1; d_gene: TRBD1; CDR3aa: CSVEGQGARGYTF
j_gene: TRBJ2-5; v_gene: TRBV6-1; d_gene: TRBD2; CDR3aa: CASSPGLAGAGGETQYF